These T cell receptor beta chains were read from a single sample in a study of cytomegalovirus exposure and HLA in healthy donors. Clones were read by immunoSEQ multiplex PCR, and TCRdb kept only the in-frame ones, dropping some. The table includes tens of thousands of clones, roughly 75% detected once. Sequences were obtained from PBMCs. Receptor source: a woman aged 40-49 years in good health and CMV-seronegative. Each CDR3 is given with its conserved first and last residue. The order of the fields is J gene, V gene, D gene, clone size, CDR3 protein, CDR3 DNA. D genes are given only for firm matches. Rows may omit the clone size; those that give it use once, few, many or a size class.

TRBJ1-6 | TRBV6-1 | NA | NA | CASNAGRNSPLHF | TGTGCCAGCAACGCGGGCAGAAATTCACCCCTCCACTTT
TRBJ1-2 | TRBV9 | NA | NA | CASSVEVTGNLYGYTF | TGTGCCAGCAGCGTAGAGGTAACAGGGAACCTCTATGGCTACACCTTC
TRBJ1-2 | TRBV6-5 | NA | NA | CASSWTESYGYTF | TGTGCCAGCAGTTGGACAGAGAGCTATGGCTACACCTTC
TRBJ1-2 | TRBV6-1 | NA | NA | CASSEATGTQGYGYTF | TGTGCCAGCAGTGAAGCTACCGGAACACAGGGCTATGGCTACACCTTC
TRBJ1-2 | TRBV2 | TRBD1 | NA | CASSGTGGRVYGYTF | TGTGCCAGCAGTGGAACAGGGGGCCGAGTCTATGGCTACACCTTC
TRBJ2-3 | TRBV14 | TRBD2 | NA | CASSLAGSTDTQYF | TGTGCCAGCAGCCTAGCGGGAAGCACAGATACGCAGTATTTT
TRBJ2-1 | TRBV27 | TRBD2 | NA | CASSTPISSGSGSEQFF | TGTGCCAGCAGTACCCCTATATCTAGCGGGTCAGGGAGTGAGCAGTTCTTC
TRBJ1-2 | TRBV29-1 | TRBD1 | NA | CSVEDRGQGVYGYTF | TGCAGCGTTGAAGATAGGGGACAGGGGGTCTATGGCTACACCTTC
TRBJ2-1 | TRBV29-1 | NA | NA | CSALTPSDEQFF | TGCAGCGCCTTAACACCTAGCGATGAGCAGTTCTTC
TRBJ2-3 | TRBV30 | NA | NA | CAWRLGVEADTQYF | TGTGCCTGGAGACTGGGAGTCGAAGCGGATACGCAGTATTTT
TRBJ2-1 | TRBV29-1 | NA | NA | CSATDEEGSRAYNEQFF | TGCAGCGCCACAGACGAGGAGGGTAGTAGGGCCTACAATGAGCAGTTCTTC
TRBJ1-2 | TRBV6-4 | NA | NA | CASQYKGWGDKRPGYTF | TGTGCCAGCCAGTACAAGGGGTGGGGCGACAAGCGACCTGGCTACACCTTC
TRBJ2-3 | TRBV29-1 | NA | NA | CSVGTTTDTQYF | TGCAGCGTTGGGACAACTACAGATACGCAGTATTTT
TRBJ1-1 | TRBV30 | NA | NA | CAWTFLAGAFF | TGTGCCTGGACCTTCCTCGCGGGAGCTTTCTTT
TRBJ2-7 | TRBV7-4 | TRBD2 | NA | CASSLLAGARGYEQYF | TGTGCCAGCAGCTTACTAGCGGGGGCCAGGGGTTACGAGCAGTACTTC
TRBJ1-2 | TRBV30 | NA | NA | CAWIQGTQYGYTF | TGTGCCTGGATTCAGGGGACCCAATATGGCTACACCTTC
TRBJ1-2 | TRBV18 | NA | once | CASSPPSDSFYGYTF | TGTGCCAGCTCACCACCAAGCGACAGCTTCTATGGCTACACCTTC
TRBJ2-6 | TRBV2 | NA | once | CASKRESGANVLTF | TGTGCCAGCAAAAGAGAGTCTGGGGCCAACGTCCTGACTTTC
TRBJ2-7 | TRBV5-1 | TRBD1 | few | CASSLELDRGIYEQYF | TGCGCCAGCAGCTTGGAGTTGGACAGGGGGATCTACGAGCAGTACTTC
TRBJ2-7 | TRBV7-9 | NA | NA | CSSSPDPVEQYF | TGTTCCAGCAGCCCCGATCCGGTCGAGCAGTACTTC
TRBJ2-2 | TRBV6-6 | TRBD1 | NA | CASSQRGPGELFF | TGTGCCAGCAGTCAAAGGGGGCCCGGGGAGCTGTTTTTT
TRBJ2-4 | TRBV9 | TRBD2 | NA | CASSPRGSGERYGIQYF | TGTGCCAGCAGCCCCCGGGGTAGCGGGGAACGATATGGCATTCAGTACTTC
TRBJ2-7 | TRBV18 | TRBD2 | NA | CASSPSGGSYEQYF | TGTGCCAGCTCACCATCGGGGGGCTCCTACGAGCAGTACTTC
TRBJ2-7 | TRBV25-1 | NA | NA | CASTGAAYEQYF | TGTGCCAGCACAGGGGCCGCTTACGAGCAGTACTTC
TRBJ1-5 | TRBV4-1 | TRBD1 | NA | CASSPPLTDRGVDQPQHF | TGCGCCAGCAGCCCCCCGCTGACCGACAGGGGAGTTGATCAGCCCCAGCATTTT
TRBJ1-6 | TRBV7-8 | NA | NA | CASSLFRGGSSYNSPLHF | TGTGCCAGCAGCTTATTTAGGGGGGGAAGCTCCTATAATTCACCCCTCCACTTT
TRBJ1-5 | TRBV29-1 | NA | NA | CSDRFNQPQHF | TGCAGCGACCGGTTTAATCAGCCCCAGCATTTT
TRBJ2-4 | TRBV28 | TRBD1 | NA | CASSSDRGMDF | TGTGCCAGCAGTTCGGACAGGGGAATGGACTTC
TRBJ2-7 | TRBV7-8 | TRBD2 | NA | CASSARTSGSPYEQYF | TGTGCCAGCAGCGCACGGACTAGCGGGAGCCCTTACGAGCAGTACTTC
TRBJ2-5 | TRBV13 | NA | NA | CASSPRLGETQYF | TGTGCCAGCAGCCCCAGACTCGGAGAGACCCAGTACTTC
TRBJ2-1 | TRBV27 | NA | NA | CASSYSGTPSYNEQFF | TGTGCCAGCAGTTATAGTGGGACACCTTCCTACAATGAGCAGTTCTTC
TRBJ1-4 | TRBV29-1 | NA | few | CSVRDFTPNEKLFF | TGCAGCGTTAGGGACTTCACCCCCAATGAAAAACTGTTTTTT
TRBJ2-1 | TRBV5-4 | NA | NA | CASRFGQFVNNEQFF | TGTGCCAGCAGGTTTGGACAGTTCGTTAACAATGAGCAGTTCTTC
TRBJ2-1 | TRBV18 | NA | NA | CASSPADSYNEQFF | TGTGCCAGCTCACCGGCGGATTCTTACAATGAGCAGTTCTTC
TRBJ2-7 | TRBV10-2 | TRBD2 | NA | CASSDQGTGGEQYF | TGCGCCAGCAGTGATCAAGGGACGGGGGGGGAGCAGTACTTC
TRBJ1-1 | TRBV28 | NA | NA | CASQNPGSYTEAFF | TGTGCCAGCCAAAACCCGGGGTCGTACACTGAAGCTTTCTTT
TRBJ1-2 | TRBV7-9 | TRBD1 | few | CASSSGQNYGYTF | TGTGCCAGCAGCTCGGGACAGAACTATGGCTACACCTTC
TRBJ2-7 | TRBV5-1 | TRBD2 | NA | CASSLAPSGAYEQYF | TGCGCCAGCAGCTTGGCCCCTAGCGGAGCCTACGAGCAGTACTTC
TRBJ1-2 | TRBV29-1 | NA | NA | CSVDQRVYGYTF | TGCAGCGTTGATCAGAGGGTCTATGGCTACACCTTC
TRBJ2-7 | TRBV28 | TRBD2 | few | CASKGLAEYEQYF | TGTGCCAGCAAGGGACTAGCGGAATACGAGCAGTACTTC
TRBJ1-1 | TRBV7-2 | NA | NA | CASSLDVRVNTEAFF | TGTGCCAGCAGCTTAGACGTGAGGGTAAACACTGAAGCTTTCTTT
TRBJ1-1 | TRBV14 | TRBD1 | NA | CASSPLGTGGRNTEAFF | TGTGCCAGCAGCCCCCTAGGGACAGGGGGCCGGAACACTGAAGCTTTCTTT
TRBJ2-5 | TRBV11-2 | NA | NA | CASSLGQFAQETQYF | TGCGCCAGCAGCTTAGGACAGTTTGCTCAAGAGACCCAGTACTTC
TRBJ2-1 | TRBV11-2 | TRBD2 | NA | CASSFRPSSGGNNEQFF | TGTGCCAGCAGCTTTAGACCCTCTAGCGGGGGGAACAATGAGCAGTTCTTC
TRBJ1-2 | TRBV6-5 | TRBD1 | NA | CASSYRWDREYGYTF | TGTGCCAGCAGTTACCGGTGGGACAGGGAGTATGGCTACACCTTC
TRBJ2-7 | TRBV18 | TRBD1 | NA | CASSTRQGAYEQYF | TGTGCCAGCTCAACCCGACAGGGGGCGTATGAGCAGTACTTC
TRBJ1-2 | TRBV7-2 | NA | few | CASSPDAAASYGYTF | TGTGCCAGCAGCCCCGATGCGGCAGCGAGCTATGGCTACACCTTC
TRBJ1-4 | TRBV5-8 | NA | NA | CVAGEGTNEKLFF | TGTGTTGCGGGAGAAGGAACTAATGAAAAACTGTTTTTT
TRBJ1-2 | TRBV7-9 | TRBD1 | NA | CASSQLQGDLVLNGYTF | TGTGCCAGCAGCCAACTACAGGGGGACTTAGTTCTCAATGGCTACACCTTC
TRBJ1-1 | TRBV15 | NA | NA | CATSRARENTEAFF | TGTGCCACCAGCAGAGCTCGGGAGAACACTGAAGCTTTCTTT
TRBJ2-3 | TRBV15 | NA | NA | CATSRDIVGGLDTQYF | TGTGCCACCAGCAGAGATATAGTCGGGGGGCTTGATACGCAGTATTTT